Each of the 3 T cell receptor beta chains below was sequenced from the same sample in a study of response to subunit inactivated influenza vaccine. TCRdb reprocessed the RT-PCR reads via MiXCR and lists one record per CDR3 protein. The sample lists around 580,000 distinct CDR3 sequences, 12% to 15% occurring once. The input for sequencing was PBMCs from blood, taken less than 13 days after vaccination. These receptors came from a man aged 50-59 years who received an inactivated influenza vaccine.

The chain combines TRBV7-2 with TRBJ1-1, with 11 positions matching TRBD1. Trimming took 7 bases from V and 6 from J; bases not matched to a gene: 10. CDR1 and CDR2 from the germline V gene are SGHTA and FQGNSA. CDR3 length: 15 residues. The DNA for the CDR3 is TGTGCCAGCACCAATCGGCGGGACAGGGGGTCTGAAGCTTTCTTT. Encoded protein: CASTNRRDRGSEAFF. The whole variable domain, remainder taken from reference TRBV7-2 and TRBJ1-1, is GAGVSQSPSNKVTEKGKDVELRCDPISGHTALYWYRQSLGQGLEFLIYFQGNSAPDKSGLPSDRFSAERTGGSVSTLTIQRTQQEDSAVYLCASTNRRDRGSEAFFGQGTRLTVV.

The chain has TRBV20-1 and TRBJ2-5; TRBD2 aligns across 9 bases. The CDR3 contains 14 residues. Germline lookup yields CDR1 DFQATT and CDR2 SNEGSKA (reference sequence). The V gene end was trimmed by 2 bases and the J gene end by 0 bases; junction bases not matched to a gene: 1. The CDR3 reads CSARSSGDQETQYF. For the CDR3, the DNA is TGCAGTGCTAGATCTAGCGGGGACCAAGAGACCCAGTACTTC.

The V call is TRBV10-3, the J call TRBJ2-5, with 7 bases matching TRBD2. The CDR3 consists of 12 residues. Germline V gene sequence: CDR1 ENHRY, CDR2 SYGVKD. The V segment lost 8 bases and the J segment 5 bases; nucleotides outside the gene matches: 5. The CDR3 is CAIAGDLETQYF. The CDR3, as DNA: TGTGCCATCGCGGGGGACTTGGAGACCCAGTACTTC.